Each of the 25 T cell receptor beta chains below was sequenced from the same sample in a study of patients and donors after allogeneic stem cell transplantation. Via MiXCR, TCRdb re-called the RT-PCR reads, giving one row per CDR3 protein. The data hold hundreds of thousands of distinct CDR3 sequences, with 16% observed a single time. The sequenced material came from blood, either unsorted or a sorted T cell fraction (not recorded which). The source is a human donor who was either an allogeneic HSCT recipient or a stem cell or donor lymphocyte infusion donor (not recorded which). It is not recorded whose cells these are; they may come from a transplant donor.

This clonotype was observed a few times. The junction and the germline gene differ at one end; a read error may be behind it. V and J are TRBV20-1 and TRBJ1-1; TRBD1 might be the D (6 bases). Germline CDR1 DFQATT, CDR2 SNEGSKA (reference sequence). The CDR3 is 13 amino acids. For the CDR3, the DNA is TGCAGTGCCAGGGGAGGGGCTGGCACTGAAGCCTTCTTT. This translates into CSARGGAGTEAFF.

V and J are TRBV6-2 or TRBV6-3 and TRBJ2-7; a possible D gene is TRBD1 (6 bases). CDR1 and CDR2 (germline): MNHEY, SVGEGT. V was cut by 2 bases and J by 3 bases, with 14 bases left in between. This CDR3 contains 15 residues. The CDR3 nucleotides are TGTGCCAGCAGTTACCGGGGCAGACAGGACTACGAGCAGTACTTC. Its translation: CASSYRGRQDYEQYF.

This chain connects TRBV7-3 to TRBJ2-2, with D possibly being TRBD2 (5 bases). Germline V gene lookup returns CDR1 SGHTA and CDR2 FQGTGA. The CDR3 is 14 amino acids. Trimming pared 2 bases from V and 4 bases from J, leaving 8 bases between. The CDR3 DNA is TGTGCCAGCAGCTTAGAGGGCGCCACCGGGGAGCTGTTTTTT. It codes for CASSLEGATGELFF.

This chain connects TRBV2 to TRBJ2-7; the D gene is possibly TRBD2 (5 bases). This CDR3 contains 14 residues. In germline, CDR1 is SNHLY, CDR2 FYNNEI. V lost 4 bases to trimming and J lost 1 base, with 11 bases between them. The CDR3 DNA follows: TGTGCCAGCAGTGCCCAAGGAGGTTCCTACGAGCAGTACTTC. Encoded protein: CASSAQGGSYEQYF.

The chain joins TRBV5-1 to TRBJ2-1; 7 bases align to TRBD2. The length of the CDR3 is 14 residues. CDR1 is SGHRS and CDR2 is YFSETQ in the germline V gene. Trimming took 4 bases from V and 4 from J; bases not matched to a gene: 5. The CDR3, as DNA: TGCGCCAGCAGCGGACTAGAGCCATACAATGAGCAGTTCTTC. Its protein is CASSGLEPYNEQFF.

This clonotype was seen a few times. The chain carries TRBV4-1 and TRBJ2-5; D is perhaps TRBD2 (7 bases). The CDR3 contains 14 residues. Per germline, CDR1 MGHRA and CDR2 YSYEKL. The germline V and J ends were trimmed by 3 bases and 9 bases, with 17 bases remaining between them. CDR3 nucleotides: TGCGCCAGCAGCCATCCCGAGGAGGGGGGGGCCCAGTACTTC. Amino acid sequence: CASSHPEEGGAQYF.

The V and J genes are TRBV7-8 and TRBJ2-5; D unresolved. CDR3 length: 15 amino acids. Looked up from germline, CDR1 is SGHVS and CDR2 is FQNEAQ. Between the trimmed V and J ends, which lost 1 base and 6 bases, there was a span of 15 bases. CDR3 sequence: CASSLEPRLGKTQYF. Here the CDR3 DNA reads TGTGCCAGCAGCTTAGAACCGCGGTTGGGGAAGACCCAGTACTTC.

V usage is TRBV2 and J usage is TRBJ2-7, with 7 positions matching TRBD1. Trimming removed 3 bases from V and 3 bases from J; junction bases left unmatched: 2. The CDR3 loop spans 13 amino acids. Per germline, CDR1 SNHLY and CDR2 FYNNEI. CDR3 in amino acids: CASSDSGGYEQYF. The DNA of the CDR3 is TGTGCCAGCAGTGATTCAGGGGGCTACGAGCAGTACTTC.

The gene calls are TRBV12-3 or TRBV12-4 and TRBJ1-1; D unresolved. The V end was cut by 5 bases, the J end by 8 bases, with 18 bases between. The CDR3 runs to 14 residues. In nucleotides, the CDR3 is TGTGCCAGCAGTAGTGCCGGGCTGCAAGCGGAAGCTTTCTTT. This codes for CASSSAGLQAEAFF.

The chain is built from TRBV2 and TRBJ1-5; possible D gene TRBD1, 5 bases. This CDR3 region has 14 residues. Trimming cost V 2 bases and J 3 bases, with 8 bases left between them. The V gene's germline CDR1 is SNHLY and CDR2 FYNNEI. CDR3 DNA sequence: TGTGCCAGCAGTGAAAGGGGATCCAATCAGCCCCAGCATTTT. It translates to CASSERGSNQPQHF.

This clonotype has just a few counts. The chain uses TRBV5-1 and TRBJ2-7; 14 bases agree with TRBD2. Germline CDR1 reads SGHRS; CDR2 reads YFSETQ. The V segment lost 4 bases and the J segment 5 bases; nucleotides outside the gene matches: 11. The CDR3 contains 17 residues. Here the CDR3 reads CASSVTPGTSGRNEQYF. Written as DNA, the CDR3 is TGCGCCAGCAGCGTTACTCCCGGGACTAGCGGGAGAAACGAGCAGTACTTC. The full variable domain, its missing parts supplied by reference TRBV5-1 and TRBJ2-7, is KAGVTQTPRYLIKTRGQQVTLSCSPISGHRSVSWYQQTPGQGLQFLFEYFSETQRNKGNFPGRFSGRQFSNSRSEMNVSTLELGDSALYLCASSVTPGTSGRNEQYFGPGTRLTVT.

In this sample, this clonotype turned up a few times. This chain links TRBV7-9 with TRBJ2-5, with D perhaps matching TRBD1 or TRBD2 (5 bases each). CDR3 size: 14 residues. The V and J ends lost 6 bases and 4 bases respectively, with 15 bases between them. Per germline, CDR1 SEHNR and CDR2 FQNEAQ (reference sequence). CDR3: CASSPRWGRETQYF. CDR3 sequence (DNA): TGTGCCAGCAGTCCTCGGTGGGGGAGAGAGACCCAGTACTTC.

This clonotype was seen only a few times. The rearrangement links TRBV11-2 to TRBJ1-5; TRBD1 might be the D (5 bases). CDR1 is SGHAT, CDR2 FQNNGV, per germline. With 0 bases removed from V and 5 bases from J, the gap between germline ends came to 8 bases. This CDR3 is 14 amino acids long. In DNA, the CDR3 is TGTGCCAGCAGCTTAGACGGGGGTCATCAGCCCCAGCATTTT. Residues: CASSLDGGHQPQHF.

The rearrangement joins TRBV19 to TRBJ2-2; the D gene could be TRBD1 or TRBD2 (5 bases each). Trimming left V 5 bases short and J 2 bases short, with 9 bases between. The CDR3 is 14 residues long. Germline CDR1 reads LNHDA; CDR2 reads SQIVND (reference sequence). The CDR3, as DNA: TGTGCCAGTAGTGTGGGACCCAACACCGGGGAGCTGTTTTTT. Translation gives CASSVGPNTGELFF.

This clonotype showed up many times. This sequence joins TRBV20-1 and TRBJ2-7, with D uncertain. The germline V and J ends were trimmed by 1 base and 0 bases, with 7 bases remaining between them. Germline CDR1 and CDR2: DFQATT and SNEGSKA (reference sequence). The CDR3 has 13 residues. CDR3 amino acids: CSARGASSYEQYF. The CDR3 DNA is TGCAGTGCTAGAGGGGCAAGCTCCTACGAGCAGTACTTC.

This clonotype was seen only a few times. The V and J genes are TRBV5-1 and TRBJ1-1; 7 bases agree with TRBD1. V gave up 2 bases and J gave up 0 bases; unmatched junction bases: 7. Germline assignment: CDR1 SGHRS and CDR2 YFSETQ. The CDR3 is 16 residues long. The CDR3 here is CASSLTTGQMNTEAFF. The CDR3, as DNA: TGCGCCAGCAGCTTAACGACGGGACAGATGAACACTGAAGCTTTCTTT. Together with reference TRBV5-1 and TRBJ1-1, the CDR3 gives the full variable domain: KAGVTQTPRYLIKTRGQQVTLSCSPISGHRSVSWYQQTPGQGLQFLFEYFSETQRNKGNFPGRFSGRQFSNSRSEMNVSTLELGDSALYLCASSLTTGQMNTEAFFGQGTRLTVV.

The rearrangement uses TRBV2 and TRBJ1-5; weak D call: TRBD1 (6 bases). Germline-derived CDR1 and CDR2 are SNHLY and FYNNEI. This CDR3 is built from 14 residues. The V end was cut by 3 bases, the J end by 1 base, with 7 bases between. As DNA, the CDR3 is TGTGCCAGCAGTGAGGGACAAAGCAATCAGCCCCAGCATTTT. Translation: CASSEGQSNQPQHF.

This clonotype was counted between two and nine times. J is TRBJ2-4 and V is TRBV7-9; D unclear. This CDR3 region has 13 residues. The V end lost 5 bases, the J end lost 0 bases, and 5 bases lay between the germline ends. CDR1 and CDR2 (germline): SEHNR, FQNEAQ (reference sequence). The CDR3 sequence is CASSTIAKNIQYF. The CDR3, as DNA: TGTGCCAGCAGCACCATAGCCAAAAACATTCAGTACTTC.

This chain links TRBV7-8 with TRBJ1-4; TRBD1 aligns across 8 bases. V lost 2 bases, J lost 8 bases, and 13 bases stayed unmatched. The CDR3 extends over 17 amino acids. Germline CDR1 is SGHVS and CDR2 is FQNEAQ. CDR3 sequence reads: CASSLLGRTGLGEKLFF. CDR3 sequence (DNA): TGTGCCAGCAGCTTACTTGGCAGGACAGGGCTTGGGGAAAAACTGTTTTTT.

This clonotype has just a few counts. The chain links TRBV20-1 to TRBJ2-3; TRBD2 agrees at 12 bases. The V segment lost 0 bases and the J segment 4 bases; nucleotides outside the gene matches: 2. The germline CDR1 and CDR2 sequences are DFQATT and SNEGSKA (reference sequence). The CDR3 extends over 15 amino acids. In nucleotides, the CDR3 is TGCAGTGCTAGAGATTGGACTAGCGGGGCAGATACGCAGTATTTT. This codes for CSARDWTSGADTQYF.

There are a few counts of this clonotype. The CDR3 DNA reads as TGTGCCAGCAGGCCGACCGAGATACTGAACACTGAAGCTTTCTTT. This gives the protein CASRPTEILNTEAFF. The chain is built from TRBV12-3 or TRBV12-4 and TRBJ1-1; D is uncertain. V dropped 6 bases and J dropped 0 bases, with 14 bases sitting between them. The CDR3 runs to 15 residues.

This clonotype was detected a few times. The J gene is TRBJ1-2, the V gene TRBV6-1; D call uncertain. V was trimmed by 7 bases and J by 4 bases, leaving 13 bases between them. Germline assignment: CDR1 MNHNS and CDR2 SASEGT. The CDR3 contains 13 residues. CDR3 residues: CASMKGGVYGYTF. The DNA for the CDR3 is TGTGCCAGCATGAAGGGCGGGGTCTATGGCTACACCTTC.

As regards this clonotype: This sequence may be a read error, since a much larger clone differs from it by one base. The chain uses TRBV6-1 and TRBJ1-2, with unresolved D. From germline, CDR1 is MNHNS and CDR2 SASEGT. The V end was cut by 7 bases, the J end by 4 bases, with 7 bases between. The CDR3 has 11 residues. The CDR3 sequence is CASTRTYGYTF. The CDR3 DNA is TGTGCCAGCACTCGGACCTATGGCTACACCTTC.

The V gene is TRBV6-1, the J gene TRBJ2-2; the D is unclear. V was cut by 3 bases and J by 8 bases, with 4 bases left in between. The germline V gene has CDR1 MNHNS and CDR2 SASEGT. The CDR3 runs to 11 residues. CDR3 DNA sequence: TGTGCCAGCAGTGATTTAGGGGAGCTGTTTTTT. This gives the protein CASSDLGELFF.

CDR3 amino acids: CASSVGIGRDGSNEQFF. CDR3 coding DNA: TGTGCCAGCAGCGTAGGAATCGGGCGCGACGGGTCCAATGAGCAGTTCTTC. The chain links TRBV9 to TRBJ2-1; D remains unclear. This CDR3 has 17 amino acids. Trimming left V 0 bases short and J 6 bases short, with 19 bases between. CDR1 and CDR2 (germline): SGDLS, YYNGEE.